This T cell receptor beta chain originates from a study of spatial heterogeneity in lung cancer (dated by TCRdb to 2018 to 2020). Study-wide context: Beta-chain transcripts were consistently detected in greater numbers than alpha-chain transcripts, which likely reflected higher beta-chain transcript abundance. The study linked features of the TCR repertoire to counts of nonsynonymous mutations, which were determined by whole-exome sequencing of tumor tissue. In non-small cell lung cancer, the study quantitatively compared TCR alpha and beta repertoires across several tumor regions, matched nontumor lung, and blood. In the raw uncorrected reads, each unique combination of TCR and UMI appeared more than ten times on average. Both alpha and beta chains were TCR-sequenced in around 220 tumor regions, 64 matched nontumor lung samples and approximately 50 PBMC samples obtained at surgery. What the work shows at the level of the full study, not this receptor alone: Ubiquitous expanded tumor TCRs were found in blood more often at tumor resection than at routine follow-up. Confirming at a functional level the hypothesis that regional TCRs recognize regional mutations was considered to require additional single-cell paired TCR alpha and beta sequencing.

The method behind the library was 5' RACE. Sequencing took place on a NextSeq 500. The TCR library protocol attached a unique molecular identifier to each TCR cDNA molecule to allow correction of PCR and sequencing errors. The published analysis was carried out like this. Decombinator tools were used for TCR identification, UMI-based error correction and CDR3 extraction. TCRs above a frequency of 2 per 1,000, corresponding to the top 1% of the tumor frequency distribution, were defined as expanded. Each repertoire was subsampled 100 times to 5,000 TCRs, after which Renyi diversity was computed with the R vegan package. CDR3 similarity networks were built from amino acid triplet string-kernel similarity, connecting CDR3s with pairwise similarity above 0.82. TCRdb reprocessing: public reads trimmed at Q25 with fastp, clones called with MiXCR, in-frame beta chains kept. Entries that share a CDR3 protein sequence are merged under the most common genes and DNA. The V and J calls and clone size are TCRdb's, not the authors'. The sample profile shows about 48,000 distinct CDR3 sequences; about 5.8% of them were found once. The biggest ten clones account for around 10% of the sample.

Including the terminal cysteine and phenylalanine, the CDR3 comprises 13 residues. Of the read, only the CDR3 DNA is kept; its 39 bases are in frame from base 1. Relative to germline, V is 6 bases shorter and J is 0 bases shorter, with 11 bases between their ends. According to the germline V gene, CDR1 reads SQVTM and CDR2 reads ANQGSEA. This clonotype occurred many times. Its antigen has not been determined. No qualities accompany the bases; no much larger clone lies one base away. Taken with the paper, the label for time point translates to: sample taken at primary tumor resection. For TCR sequencing, whole RNA was extracted from tumor and nontumor lung tissue, or from cryopreserved PBMC samples, and no cell sorting was done. Donors were 65 to 85 patients with early-stage, untreated non-small cell lung cancer from the lung TRACERx cohort. Only patients with enough RNA available from two or more tumor regions were chosen for TCR sequencing.

Rearrangement joined TRBV29-1 to TRBJ1-1; the D gene is perhaps TRBD1, on 6 matching bases. The TCR comes from a male donor with early-stage non-small cell lung cancer. The input for sequencing was PBMCs, taken at surgery. The CDR3 corresponds to CSVDTGMNTEAFF. Here is the DNA: TGCAGCGTCGACACAGGGATGAACACTGAAGCTTTCTTT.